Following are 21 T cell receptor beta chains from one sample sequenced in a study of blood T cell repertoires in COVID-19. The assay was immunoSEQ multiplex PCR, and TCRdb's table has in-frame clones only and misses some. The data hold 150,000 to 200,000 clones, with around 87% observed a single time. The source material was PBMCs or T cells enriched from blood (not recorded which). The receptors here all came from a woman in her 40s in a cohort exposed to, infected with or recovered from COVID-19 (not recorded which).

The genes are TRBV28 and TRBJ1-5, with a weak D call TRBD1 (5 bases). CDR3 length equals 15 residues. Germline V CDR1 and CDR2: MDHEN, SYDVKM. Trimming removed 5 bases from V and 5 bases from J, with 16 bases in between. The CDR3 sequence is CASSTPREGHQPQHF. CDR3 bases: TGTGCCAGCAGTACCCCCCGGGAGGGACATCAGCCCCAGCATTTT.

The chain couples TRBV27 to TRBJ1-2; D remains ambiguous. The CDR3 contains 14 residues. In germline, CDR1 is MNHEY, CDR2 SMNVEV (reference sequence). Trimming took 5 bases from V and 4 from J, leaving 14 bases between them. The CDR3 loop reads CASSPTRGSYGYTF. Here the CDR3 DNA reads TGTGCCAGCAGTCCTACACGAGGTAGCTATGGCTACACCTTC.

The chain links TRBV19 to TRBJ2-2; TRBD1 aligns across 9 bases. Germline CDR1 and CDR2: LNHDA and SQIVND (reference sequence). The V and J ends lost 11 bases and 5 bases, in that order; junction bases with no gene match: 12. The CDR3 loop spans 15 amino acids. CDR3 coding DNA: TGTGCCGTCTCAGGCGGGGACAGGGCTACCGGGGAGCTGTTTTTT. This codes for CAVSGGDRATGELFF.

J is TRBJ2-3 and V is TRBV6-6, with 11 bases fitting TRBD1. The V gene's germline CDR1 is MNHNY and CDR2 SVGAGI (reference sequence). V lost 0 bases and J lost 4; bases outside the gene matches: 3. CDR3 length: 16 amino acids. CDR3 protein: CASSYSKDRGPDTQYF. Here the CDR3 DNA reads TGTGCCAGCAGTTACTCGAAGGACAGGGGGCCAGATACGCAGTATTTT.

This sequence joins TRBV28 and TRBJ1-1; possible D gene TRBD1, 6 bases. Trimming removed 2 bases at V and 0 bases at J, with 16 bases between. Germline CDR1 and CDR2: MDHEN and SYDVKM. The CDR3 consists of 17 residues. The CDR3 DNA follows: TGTGCCAGCAGTTTACGGACAGCCTATCTATTGAACACTGAAGCTTTCTTT. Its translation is CASSLRTAYLLNTEAFF.

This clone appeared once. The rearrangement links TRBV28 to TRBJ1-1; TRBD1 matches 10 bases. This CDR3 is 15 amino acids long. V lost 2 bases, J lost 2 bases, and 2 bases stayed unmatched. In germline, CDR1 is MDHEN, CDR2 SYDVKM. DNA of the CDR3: TGTGCCAGCAGTTTACCGACAGGGGGCAACACTGAAGCTTTCTTT. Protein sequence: CASSLPTGGNTEAFF.

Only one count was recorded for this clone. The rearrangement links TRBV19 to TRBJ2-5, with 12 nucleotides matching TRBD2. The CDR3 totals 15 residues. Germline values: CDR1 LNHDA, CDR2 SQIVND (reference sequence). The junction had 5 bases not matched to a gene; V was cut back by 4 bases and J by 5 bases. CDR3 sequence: CASSRLAGARETQYF. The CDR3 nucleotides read TGTGCCAGTAGTAGACTAGCGGGGGCCCGGGAGACCCAGTACTTC.

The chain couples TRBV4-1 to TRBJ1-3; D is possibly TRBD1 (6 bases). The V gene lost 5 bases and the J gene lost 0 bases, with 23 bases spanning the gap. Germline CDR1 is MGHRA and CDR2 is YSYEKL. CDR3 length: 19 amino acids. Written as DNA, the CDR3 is TGCGCCAGCAGCTATCAGAGAGGCAGGGGAACCCTCTCTGGAAACACCATATATTTT. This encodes CASSYQRGRGTLSGNTIYF.

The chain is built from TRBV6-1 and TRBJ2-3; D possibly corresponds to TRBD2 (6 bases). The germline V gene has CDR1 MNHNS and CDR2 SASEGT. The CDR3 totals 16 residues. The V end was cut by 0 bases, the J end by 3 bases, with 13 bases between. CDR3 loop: CASSEAWEGGTDTQYF. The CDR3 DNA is TGTGCCAGCAGTGAAGCTTGGGAAGGAGGGACAGATACGCAGTATTTT.

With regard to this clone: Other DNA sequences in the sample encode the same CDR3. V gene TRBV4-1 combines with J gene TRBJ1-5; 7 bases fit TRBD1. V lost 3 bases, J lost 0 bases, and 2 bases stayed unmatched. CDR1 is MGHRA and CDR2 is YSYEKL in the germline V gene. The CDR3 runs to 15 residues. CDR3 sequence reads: CASSQGQNSNQPQHF. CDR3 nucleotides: TGCGCCAGCAGCCAGGGACAGAATAGCAATCAGCCCCAGCATTTT.

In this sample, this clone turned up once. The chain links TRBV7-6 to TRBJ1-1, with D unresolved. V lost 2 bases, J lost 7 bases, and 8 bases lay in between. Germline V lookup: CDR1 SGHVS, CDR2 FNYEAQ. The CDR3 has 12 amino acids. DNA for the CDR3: TGTGCCAGCAGCTTAATGGCAGGTGAAGCTTTCTTT. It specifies CASSLMAGEAFF.

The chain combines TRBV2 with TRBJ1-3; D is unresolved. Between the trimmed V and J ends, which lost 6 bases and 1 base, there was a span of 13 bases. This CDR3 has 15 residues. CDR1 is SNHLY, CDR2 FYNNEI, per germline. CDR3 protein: CASSEGPWSGNTIYF. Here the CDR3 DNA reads TGTGCCAGCAGCGAGGGCCCGTGGTCTGGAAACACCATATATTTT.

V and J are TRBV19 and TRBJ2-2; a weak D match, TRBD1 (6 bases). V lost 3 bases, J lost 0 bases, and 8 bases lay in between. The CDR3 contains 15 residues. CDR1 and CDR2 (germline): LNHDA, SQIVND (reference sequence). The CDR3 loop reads CASSMRGTNTGELFF. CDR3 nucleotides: TGTGCCAGTAGTATGAGGGGGACGAACACCGGGGAGCTGTTTTTT.

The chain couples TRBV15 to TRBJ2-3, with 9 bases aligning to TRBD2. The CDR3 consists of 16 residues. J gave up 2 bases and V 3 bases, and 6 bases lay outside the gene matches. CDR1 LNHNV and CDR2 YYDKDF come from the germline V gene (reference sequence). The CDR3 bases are TGTGCCACCAGCAGGAGGGCGGGGGGGAACACAGATACGCAGTATTTT. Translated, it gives CATSRRAGGNTDTQYF. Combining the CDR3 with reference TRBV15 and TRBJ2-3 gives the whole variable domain DAMVIQNPRYQVTQFGKPVTLSCSQTLNHNVMYWYQQKSSQAPKLLFHYYDKDFNNEADTPDNFQSRRPNTSFCFLDIRSPGLGDTAMYLCATSRRAGGNTDTQYFGPGTRLTVL.

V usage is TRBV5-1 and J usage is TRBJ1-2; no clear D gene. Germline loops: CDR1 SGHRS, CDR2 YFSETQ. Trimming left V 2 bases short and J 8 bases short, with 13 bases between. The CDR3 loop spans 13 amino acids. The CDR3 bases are TGCGCCAGCAGCTTTAACTCCTTAACGGGCTACACCTTC. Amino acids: CASSFNSLTGYTF.

This chain's CDR3 is CASGWAQSNEQFF. CDR3 coding DNA: TGTGCCAGCGGGTGGGCTCAGTCAAATGAGCAGTTCTTC. This sequence joins TRBV5-6 and TRBJ2-1; D is uncertain. In germline, CDR1 is SGHDT, CDR2 YYEEEE. The CDR3 is made up of 13 amino acids. Trimming pared 7 bases from V and 7 bases from J, leaving 15 bases between.

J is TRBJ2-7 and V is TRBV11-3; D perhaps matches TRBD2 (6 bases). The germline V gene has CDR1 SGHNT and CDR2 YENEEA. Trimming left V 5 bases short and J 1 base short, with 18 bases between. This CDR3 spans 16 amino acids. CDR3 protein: CASSGDGRALSYEQYF. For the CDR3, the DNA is TGTGCCAGCAGCGGCGACGGGAGAGCCCTTTCCTACGAGCAGTACTTC.

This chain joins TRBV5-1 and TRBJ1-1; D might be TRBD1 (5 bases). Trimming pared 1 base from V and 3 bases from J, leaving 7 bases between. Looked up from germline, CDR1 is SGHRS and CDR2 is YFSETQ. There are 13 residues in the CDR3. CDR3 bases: TGCGCCAGCAGCTTGTCGGGGGACACTGAAGCTTTCTTT. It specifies CASSLSGDTEAFF.

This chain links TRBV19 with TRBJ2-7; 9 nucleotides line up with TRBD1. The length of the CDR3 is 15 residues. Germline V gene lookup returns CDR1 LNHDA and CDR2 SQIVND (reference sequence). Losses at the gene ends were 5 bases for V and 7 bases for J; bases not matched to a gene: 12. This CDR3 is CASSHGQGTIGEQYF. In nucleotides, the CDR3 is TGTGCCAGTAGTCACGGACAGGGGACAATAGGGGAGCAGTACTTC.

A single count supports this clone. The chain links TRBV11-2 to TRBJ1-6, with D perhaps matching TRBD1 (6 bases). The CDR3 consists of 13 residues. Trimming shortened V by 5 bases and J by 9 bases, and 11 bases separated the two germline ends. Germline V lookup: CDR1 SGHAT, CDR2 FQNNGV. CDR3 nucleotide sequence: TGTGCCAGCAGCCCCGGACAGTTTTCACCCCTCCACTTT. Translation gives CASSPGQFSPLHF.

The CDR3 DNA follows: TGTGCCAGCAGTTTGACAGGGGGCGCCACTGAAGCTTTCTTT. Translated, it gives CASSLTGGATEAFF. This chain links TRBV6-2 or TRBV6-3 with TRBJ1-1, with 10 bases identical to TRBD1. V lost 4 bases and J lost 4; bases outside the gene matches: 3. CDR3 length: 14 amino acids. The germline V gene has CDR1 MNHEY and CDR2 SVGEGT.